A selection of T cell receptor beta chains follows, all from one sample in a study of T-cell reconstitution after alpha-beta-depleted transplantation in children. Using its own MiXCR run on the PCR reads, TCRdb lists one record per CDR3 protein. The sample carries roughly 610,000 distinct CDR3 sequences, over 9.5% recorded once. Sequencing used PBMCs from the stem cell graft donor, obtained from the stem cell graft. All receptors derive from a human donor who donated a stem cell graft to a child with acute myeloid leukemia. The CDR3 runs from the conserved cysteine through the conserved F or W. The order of the fields is V gene, J gene, clone size, D gene, CDR3 protein, CDR3 DNA. The D gene is left open where the match is weak. Not every row has a clone size; where given, it reads once, few, many or a size class.

>TRBV6-2/TRBV6-3|TRBJ2-3|many|TRBD2
CAGRRSSGSADTQYF
TGTGCCGGCCGACGAAGTAGCGGGAGTGCAGATACGCAGTATTTT
>TRBV20-1|TRBJ2-1|few|TRBD2
CSAHRASGRGSYNEQFF
TGCAGTGCTCATAGGGCTAGCGGGAGGGGCTCCTACAATGAGCAGTTCTTC
>TRBV28|TRBJ1-2|-|-
CAITKLTLNYGYTF
TGTGCCATCACGAAATTGACACTGAACTATGGCTACACCTTC
>TRBV12-3/TRBV12-4|TRBJ2-1|many|-
CASSLVGNEQFF
TGTGCCAGCAGTTTAGTAGGCAATGAGCAGTTCTTC
>TRBV2|TRBJ2-1|-|-
CASSEASIF
TGTGCCAGCAGTGAAGCGTCAATCTTC
>TRBV4-3|TRBJ2-3|many|-
CASSQGPLFTDTQYF
TGCGCCAGCAGCCAAGGACCTTTATTCACAGATACGCAGTATTTT
>TRBV19|TRBJ2-4|-|TRBD2
CASSIMTSENIQYF
TGTGCCAGTAGTATTATGACTAGCGAAAACATTCAGTACTTC
>TRBV5-1|TRBJ2-3|-|-
CASSLGVERKYF
TGCGCCAGCAGCTTGGGGGTCGAAAGAAAGTATTTT
>TRBV6-6|TRBJ2-7|many|-
CASWQLGEQYF
TGTGCCAGTTGGCAGTTAGGAGAGCAGTACTTC
>TRBV7-3|TRBJ2-3|-|TRBD1
CASSFRQGMTDTQYF
TGTGCCAGCAGCTTCCGACAGGGTATGACAGATACGCAGTATTTT
>TRBV20-1|TRBJ2-7|-|-
CSASLSTGYEQYF
TGCAGTGCTAGTCTCTCCACGGGCTACGAGCAGTACTTC